A selection of T cell receptor beta chains follows, all from one sample in a study of T cells in Graves' hyperthyroidism and ophthalmopathy. TCRdb used MiXCR to reprocess the multiplex PCR reads, holding one entry per CDR3 protein. The sample includes about 600,000 distinct CDR3 sequences, approximately 15% of them seen just once. The sample comprised blood. The receptors were gathered from a woman between 18 and 29 years old with Graves' ophthalmopathy. Both conserved end residues are part of each CDR3. A D gene is named only where the DNA matches it firmly. A row's size may be missing; if present it is once, few, many or a size class.

j_call: TRBJ2-5; clone_size: many; v_call: TRBV6-2/TRBV6-3; d_call: TRBD1; cdr3_length: 15; cdr3_aa: CASSTAGQGGETQYF; cdr3_nt: TGTGCCAGCAGTACCGCGGGACAGGGCGGAGAGACCCAGTACTTC
j_call: TRBJ1-4; clone_size: .; v_call: TRBV7-2; d_call: .; cdr3_length: 15; cdr3_aa: CASSLFGQGNEKLFF; cdr3_nt: TGTGCCAGCAGCTTATTTGGGCAGGGTAACGAAAAACTGTTTTTT
j_call: TRBJ2-1; clone_size: many; v_call: TRBV7-3; d_call: .; cdr3_length: 16; cdr3_aa: CASSLFEGLSYNEQFF; cdr3_nt: TGTGCCAGCAGCTTATTTGAGGGGCTCTCCTACAATGAGCAGTTCTTC
j_call: TRBJ1-2; clone_size: few; v_call: TRBV9; d_call: .; cdr3_length: 12; cdr3_aa: CASSVSGDGYTF; cdr3_nt: TGTGCCAGCAGCGTATCTGGGGATGGCTACACCTTC
j_call: TRBJ2-3; clone_size: few; v_call: TRBV6-1; d_call: TRBD1; cdr3_length: 16; cdr3_aa: CASSPLTGTGTDTQYF; cdr3_nt: TGTGCCAGCAGCCCTCTGACCGGGACAGGGACAGATACGCAGTATTTT
j_call: TRBJ1-5; clone_size: many; v_call: TRBV2; d_call: .; cdr3_length: 17; cdr3_aa: CASSDGRHIRGNQPQHF; cdr3_nt: TGTGCCAGCAGTGACGGTCGGCATATCAGGGGCAATCAGCCCCAGCATTTT
j_call: TRBJ1-5; clone_size: many; v_call: TRBV7-8; d_call: .; cdr3_length: 15; cdr3_aa: CASSWDGGVNQPQHF; cdr3_nt: TGTGCCAGCAGCTGGGATGGGGGCGTCAATCAGCCCCAGCATTTT
j_call: TRBJ1-1; clone_size: many; v_call: TRBV7-9; d_call: .; cdr3_length: 13; cdr3_aa: CASSGDMNTEAFF; cdr3_nt: TGTGCCAGCAGCGGGGATATGAACACTGAAGCTTTCTTT
j_call: TRBJ2-1; clone_size: few; v_call: TRBV7-9; d_call: .; cdr3_length: 16; cdr3_aa: CASSLDTWGVYNEQFF; cdr3_nt: TGTGCCAGCAGCTTAGACACCTGGGGGGTCTACAATGAGCAGTTCTTC
j_call: TRBJ2-1; clone_size: few; v_call: TRBV24-1; d_call: .; cdr3_length: 19; cdr3_aa: CATSDLGGDTTGFYNEQFF; cdr3_nt: TGTGCCACCAGTGACCTTGGGGGCGATACGACGGGCTTCTACAATGAGCAGTTCTTC
j_call: TRBJ1-1; clone_size: few; v_call: TRBV29-1; d_call: .; cdr3_length: 14; cdr3_aa: CSVGKAGLNTEAFF; cdr3_nt: TGCAGCGTTGGAAAGGCCGGGTTGAACACTGAAGCTTTCTTT
j_call: TRBJ2-1; clone_size: many; v_call: TRBV7-3; d_call: TRBD1; cdr3_length: 16; cdr3_aa: CASSQSTGIAYNEQFF; cdr3_nt: TGTGCCAGCAGCCAATCGACAGGGATTGCCTACAATGAGCAGTTCTTC
j_call: TRBJ2-1; clone_size: few; v_call: TRBV11-2; d_call: .; cdr3_length: 12; cdr3_aa: CASSPALDEQFF; cdr3_nt: TGTGCCAGCAGCCCGGCCCTGGATGAGCAGTTCTTC
j_call: TRBJ2-1; clone_size: many; v_call: TRBV12-3/TRBV12-4; d_call: TRBD1; cdr3_length: 15; cdr3_aa: CASSSHKTGVNEQFF; cdr3_nt: TGTGCCAGCAGTTCCCACAAGACAGGGGTTAATGAGCAGTTCTTC
j_call: TRBJ1-5; clone_size: many; v_call: TRBV20-1; d_call: .; cdr3_length: 15; cdr3_aa: CSARVPGYSNQPQHF; cdr3_nt: TGCAGTGCTAGAGTCCCTGGGTATAGCAATCAGCCCCAGCATTTT
j_call: TRBJ1-5; clone_size: few; v_call: TRBV6-1; d_call: .; cdr3_length: 13; cdr3_aa: CASRGPHNQPQHF; cdr3_nt: TGTGCCAGCCGGGGTCCCCACAATCAGCCCCAGCATTTT
j_call: TRBJ1-1; clone_size: many; v_call: TRBV6-6; d_call: TRBD1; cdr3_length: 18; cdr3_aa: CASSYPPRTGSMNTEAFF; cdr3_nt: TGTGCCAGCAGTTACCCGCCGAGGACAGGGTCGATGAACACTGAAGCTTTCTTT
j_call: TRBJ1-5; clone_size: .; v_call: TRBV7-2; d_call: .; cdr3_length: 18; cdr3_aa: CASSPTGLEAYSNQPQHF; cdr3_nt: TGTGCCAGCAGCCCGACAGGATTGGAAGCGTATAGCAATCAGCCCCAGCATTTT
j_call: TRBJ2-6; clone_size: many; v_call: TRBV27; d_call: .; cdr3_length: 16; cdr3_aa: CASSLLGAQGANVLTF; cdr3_nt: TGTGCCAGCAGTTTATTGGGGGCGCAAGGGGCCAACGTCCTGACTTTC
j_call: TRBJ2-5; clone_size: .; v_call: TRBV19; d_call: .; cdr3_length: 14; cdr3_aa: CASSTFRGQETQYF; cdr3_nt: TGTGCCAGTAGTACATTCAGGGGCCAAGAGACCCAGTACTTC
j_call: TRBJ2-3; clone_size: .; v_call: TRBV12-5; d_call: TRBD1; cdr3_length: 16; cdr3_aa: CASGGGQGMGTDTQYF; cdr3_nt: TGTGCTAGTGGTGGGGGACAGGGAATGGGCACAGATACGCAGTATTTT
j_call: TRBJ1-3; clone_size: many; v_call: TRBV12-3/TRBV12-4; d_call: .; cdr3_length: 15; cdr3_aa: CASSFSGVMRNTIYF; cdr3_nt: TGTGCCAGCAGTTTCTCAGGGGTAATGAGAAACACCATATATTTT
j_call: TRBJ2-1; clone_size: many; v_call: TRBV11-2; d_call: .; cdr3_length: 18; cdr3_aa: CASSLNLVTARNYNEQFF; cdr3_nt: TGTGCCAGCAGCTTAAACTTGGTGACTGCAAGGAACTACAATGAGCAGTTCTTC
j_call: TRBJ1-4; clone_size: few; v_call: TRBV7-9; d_call: TRBD1; cdr3_length: 14; cdr3_aa: CASSWTGGNEKLFF; cdr3_nt: TGTGCCAGCAGCTGGACAGGGGGGAATGAAAAACTGTTTTTT
j_call: TRBJ2-1; clone_size: many; v_call: TRBV6-2/TRBV6-3; d_call: TRBD2; cdr3_length: 15; cdr3_aa: CASSISGRGYNEQFF; cdr3_nt: TGTGCCAGCAGCATCAGCGGGAGGGGTTACAATGAGCAGTTCTTC
j_call: TRBJ2-3; clone_size: few; v_call: TRBV25-1; d_call: TRBD1; cdr3_length: 15; cdr3_aa: CASSLDRVVPDTQYF; cdr3_nt: TGTGCCAGCAGTCTGGACAGGGTGGTGCCCGATACGCAGTATTTT
j_call: TRBJ1-3; clone_size: many; v_call: TRBV7-9; d_call: .; cdr3_length: 16; cdr3_aa: CASSRAGYASGNTIYF; cdr3_nt: TGTGCCAGCAGTAGAGCGGGGTATGCTTCTGGAAACACCATATATTTT
j_call: TRBJ2-7; clone_size: .; v_call: TRBV5-1; d_call: TRBD1; cdr3_length: 15; cdr3_aa: CASSTRTGGPYEQYF; cdr3_nt: TGCGCCAGCTCCACCCGTACAGGGGGCCCCTACGAGCAGTACTTC
j_call: TRBJ2-1; clone_size: .; v_call: TRBV9; d_call: TRBD2; cdr3_length: 15; cdr3_aa: CASSVVAGAYNEQFF; cdr3_nt: TGTGCCAGCAGCGTCGTAGCGGGAGCCTACAATGAGCAGTTCTTC
j_call: TRBJ1-2; clone_size: many; v_call: TRBV7-2; d_call: .; cdr3_length: 15; cdr3_aa: CASSLIPTVNYGYTF; cdr3_nt: TGTGCCAGCAGCTTAATTCCGACAGTGAACTATGGCTACACCTTC
j_call: TRBJ1-4; clone_size: many; v_call: TRBV7-9; d_call: TRBD1; cdr3_length: 14; cdr3_aa: CASSRGQVGEKLFF; cdr3_nt: TGTGCCAGCAGCAGGGGACAGGTCGGAGAAAAACTGTTTTTT
j_call: TRBJ1-1; clone_size: .; v_call: TRBV12-5; d_call: .; cdr3_length: 16; cdr3_aa: CASGLVLGVGTFEAFF; cdr3_nt: TGTGCTAGTGGTTTGGTACTGGGGGTAGGGACGTTTGAAGCTTTCTTT
j_call: TRBJ1-6; clone_size: .; v_call: TRBV4-1; d_call: .; cdr3_length: 16; cdr3_aa: CASSPLGVVLRSPLHF; cdr3_nt: TGCGCCAGCAGCCCTCTGGGGGTAGTCCTACGTTCACCCCTCCACTTT
j_call: TRBJ2-1; clone_size: many; v_call: TRBV5-8; d_call: .; cdr3_length: 14; cdr3_aa: CASSTEGPGSEQFF; cdr3_nt: TGTGCCAGCAGTACTGAGGGCCCGGGGAGTGAGCAGTTCTTC
j_call: TRBJ2-1; clone_size: many; v_call: TRBV27; d_call: .; cdr3_length: 14; cdr3_aa: CASSFQGLYNEQFF; cdr3_nt: TGTGCCAGCAGTTTTCAGGGCCTATACAATGAGCAGTTCTTC
j_call: TRBJ2-1; clone_size: .; v_call: TRBV11-2; d_call: TRBD1; cdr3_length: 14; cdr3_aa: CASSLGQGAGEQFF; cdr3_nt: TGTGCCAGCAGTCTCGGACAGGGGGCAGGGGAGCAGTTCTTC
j_call: TRBJ1-6; clone_size: many; v_call: TRBV5-5; d_call: TRBD1; cdr3_length: 14; cdr3_aa: CASSSDRENSPLHF; cdr3_nt: TGTGCCAGCAGCTCGGACAGGGAAAATTCACCCCTCCACTTT
j_call: TRBJ2-3; clone_size: .; v_call: TRBV19; d_call: TRBD1; cdr3_length: 16; cdr3_aa: CASSSRRTGVTDTQYF; cdr3_nt: TGTGCCAGTAGTAGCCGGAGGACAGGCGTCACAGATACGCAGTATTTT
j_call: TRBJ1-1; clone_size: many; v_call: TRBV20-1; d_call: TRBD1; cdr3_length: 12; cdr3_aa: CSAGDRDTEAFF; cdr3_nt: TGCAGTGCTGGGGACAGGGACACTGAAGCTTTCTTT
j_call: TRBJ1-1; clone_size: many; v_call: TRBV10-3; d_call: .; cdr3_length: 13; cdr3_aa: CATRRGMNTEAFF; cdr3_nt: TGTGCCACCAGGCGCGGGATGAACACTGAAGCTTTCTTT
j_call: TRBJ2-5; clone_size: few; v_call: TRBV7-9; d_call: TRBD2; cdr3_length: 19; cdr3_aa: CASSLASSGRRGTKETQYF; cdr3_nt: TGTGCCAGCAGCTTAGCGTCGAGCGGGAGACGCGGGACCAAAGAGACCCAGTACTTC
j_call: TRBJ2-1; clone_size: few; v_call: TRBV20-1; d_call: .; cdr3_length: 14; cdr3_aa: CSARHALKLNEQFF; cdr3_nt: TGCAGTGCTAGGCACGCGTTAAAATTGAATGAGCAGTTCTTC
j_call: TRBJ1-6; clone_size: few; v_call: TRBV13; d_call: .; cdr3_length: 14; cdr3_aa: CASSLGGGDSPLHF; cdr3_nt: TGTGCCAGCAGCTTAGGGGGAGGTGATTCACCCCTCCACTTT
j_call: TRBJ2-1; clone_size: many; v_call: TRBV11-3; d_call: TRBD2; cdr3_length: 15; cdr3_aa: CASSNRLASYNEQFF; cdr3_nt: TGTGCCAGCAGCAACAGACTAGCTTCCTACAATGAGCAGTTCTTC
j_call: TRBJ2-3; clone_size: .; v_call: TRBV7-2; d_call: .; cdr3_length: 16; cdr3_aa: CASSLLVRRAADMQYF; cdr3_nt: TGTGCCAGCAGCTTATTAGTAAGGAGGGCAGCAGATATGCAGTATTTT
j_call: TRBJ2-1; clone_size: few; v_call: TRBV9; d_call: TRBD2; cdr3_length: 15; cdr3_aa: CASSSEGGSYNEQFF; cdr3_nt: TGTGCCAGCAGCTCCGAGGGCGGGAGCTACAATGAGCAGTTCTTC
j_call: TRBJ2-5; clone_size: .; v_call: TRBV5-8; d_call: TRBD2; cdr3_length: 16; cdr3_aa: CASSLNPGLEVETQYF; cdr3_nt: TGTGCCAGCAGCTTAAATCCGGGACTAGAGGTGGAGACCCAGTACTTC
j_call: TRBJ2-5; clone_size: .; v_call: TRBV7-9; d_call: TRBD2; cdr3_length: 15; cdr3_aa: CASGFSGPMNETQYF; cdr3_nt: TGTGCCAGCGGCTTTAGCGGGCCCATGAATGAGACCCAGTACTTC
j_call: TRBJ2-7; clone_size: few; v_call: TRBV29-1; d_call: TRBD1; cdr3_length: 14; cdr3_aa: CSVVTSGQPYEQYF; cdr3_nt: TGCAGCGTTGTAACTTCGGGACAGCCCTACGAGCAGTACTTC
j_call: TRBJ2-5; clone_size: many; v_call: TRBV28; d_call: TRBD2; cdr3_length: 17; cdr3_aa: CASSFLMGGGLRKTQYF; cdr3_nt: TGTGCCAGCAGTTTCTTAATGGGGGGAGGGCTGAGAAAGACCCAGTACTTC
j_call: TRBJ2-1; clone_size: many; v_call: TRBV28; d_call: TRBD2; cdr3_length: 15; cdr3_aa: CASSVALAGVNEQFF; cdr3_nt: TGTGCCAGCAGTGTTGCATTAGCGGGAGTTAATGAGCAGTTCTTC
j_call: TRBJ1-2; clone_size: many; v_call: TRBV7-9; d_call: TRBD1; cdr3_length: 14; cdr3_aa: CASSFSQGAYGYTF; cdr3_nt: TGTGCCAGCAGCTTCAGTCAGGGGGCCTATGGCTACACCTTC
j_call: TRBJ2-1; clone_size: many; v_call: TRBV5-5; d_call: .; cdr3_length: 12; cdr3_aa: CASTLGGGGQFF; cdr3_nt: TGTGCCAGCACTTTGGGGGGAGGAGGGCAGTTCTTC
j_call: TRBJ2-3; clone_size: .; v_call: TRBV12-3/TRBV12-4; d_call: .; cdr3_length: 13; cdr3_aa: CASVGFPTDTQYF; cdr3_nt: TGTGCCAGCGTGGGGTTTCCCACAGATACGCAGTATTTT
j_call: TRBJ2-1; clone_size: many; v_call: TRBV9; d_call: .; cdr3_length: 13; cdr3_aa: CASSVQGHNEQFF; cdr3_nt: TGTGCCAGCAGCGTCCAGGGGCACAATGAGCAGTTCTTC